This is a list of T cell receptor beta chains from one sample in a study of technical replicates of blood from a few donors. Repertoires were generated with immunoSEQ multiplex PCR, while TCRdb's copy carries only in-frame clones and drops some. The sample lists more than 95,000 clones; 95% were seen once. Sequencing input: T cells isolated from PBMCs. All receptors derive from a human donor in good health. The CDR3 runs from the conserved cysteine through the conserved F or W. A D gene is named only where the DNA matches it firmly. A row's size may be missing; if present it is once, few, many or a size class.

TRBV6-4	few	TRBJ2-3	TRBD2	CASSDSAGGPDTQYF	TGTGCCAGCAGTGACTCAGCGGGGGGGCCAGATACGCAGTATTTT
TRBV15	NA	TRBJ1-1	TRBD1	CATSRAGGNTEAFF	TGTGCCACCAGCCGGGCAGGGGGGAACACTGAAGCTTTCTTT
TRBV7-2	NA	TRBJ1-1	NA	CASSLPTVNTEAFF	TGTGCCAGCAGCTTACCAACGGTGAACACTGAAGCTTTCTTT
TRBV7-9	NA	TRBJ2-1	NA	CASSPIRARYQNRDNEQFF	TGTGCCAGCAGCCCAATTAGAGCTCGTTACCAAAACAGGGACAATGAGCAGTTCTTC
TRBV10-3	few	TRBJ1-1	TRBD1	CAILKNRDRATEAFF	TGTGCCATCCTTAAAAATCGGGACAGGGCCACTGAAGCTTTCTTT
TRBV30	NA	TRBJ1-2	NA	CAWSVARAYGYTF	TGTGCCTGGAGTGTAGCCAGGGCGTATGGCTACACCTTC
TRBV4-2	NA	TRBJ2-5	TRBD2	CASSPELAGTEETQYF	TGTGCCAGCAGCCCTGAACTAGCGGGGACCGAAGAGACCCAGTACTTC
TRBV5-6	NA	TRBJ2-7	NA	CASSGGTGWAGGSEQYF	TGTGCCAGCAGCGGAGGGACAGGGTGGGCGGGGGGATCCGAGCAGTACTTC
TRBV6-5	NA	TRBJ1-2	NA	CASSSYYRDIDYGYTF	TGTGCCAGCAGTTCTTATTACCGGGACATTGACTATGGCTACACCTTC
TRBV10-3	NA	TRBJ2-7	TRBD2	CAIGSLAGDLGEQYF	TGTGCCATCGGAAGCCTAGCGGGAGATCTTGGCGAGCAGTACTTC
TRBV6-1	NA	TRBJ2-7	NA	CASSSGDMGDYEQYF	TGTGCCAGCAGCTCCGGCGACATGGGCGACTACGAGCAGTACTTC
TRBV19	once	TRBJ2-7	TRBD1	CASSFRQGPSYEQYF	TGTGCCAGTAGTTTTCGACAGGGACCCTCCTACGAGCAGTACTTC
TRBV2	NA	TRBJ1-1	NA	CASILQGNTEAFF	TGTGCCAGCATTCTACAGGGGAACACTGAAGCTTTCTTT
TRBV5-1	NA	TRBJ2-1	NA	CASSLQASPYNEQFF	TGCGCCAGCAGCTTGCAGGCATCACCCTACAATGAGCAGTTCTTC
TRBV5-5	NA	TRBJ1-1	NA	CASSLVELNTEAFF	TGTGCCAGCAGCTTGGTGGAGTTGAACACTGAAGCTTTCTTT
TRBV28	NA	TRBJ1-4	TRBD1	CASSYGDRGGEKLFF	TGTGCCAGCAGTTACGGGGACAGGGGAGGGGAAAAACTGTTTTTT
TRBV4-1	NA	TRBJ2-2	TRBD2	CASRPKYYSGGAFGELFF	TGCGCCAGCAGACCTAAATATTATAGCGGGGGGGCCTTCGGGGAGCTGTTTTTT
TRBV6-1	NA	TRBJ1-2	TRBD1	CASSEANRQGPRSYGYTF	TGTGCCAGCAGTGAGGCGAATAGACAGGGGCCCCGTTCCTATGGCTACACCTTC
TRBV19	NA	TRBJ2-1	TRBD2	CASSLASGSHEQFF	TGTGCCAGTAGTTTGGCTAGCGGGAGTCATGAGCAGTTCTTC
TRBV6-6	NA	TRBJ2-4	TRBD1	CASSGGQGNIQYF	TGTGCCAGCAGTGGAGGACAGGGTAACATTCAGTACTTC
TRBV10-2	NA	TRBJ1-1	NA	CASRGAGNTEAFF	TGCGCCAGCAGAGGGGCCGGGAACACTGAAGCTTTCTTT
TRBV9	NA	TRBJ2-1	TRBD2	CASRPLAGDYNEQFF	TGTGCCAGCAGACCCTTAGCGGGTGACTACAATGAGCAGTTCTTC
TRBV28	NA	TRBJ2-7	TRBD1	CASSLVGAGGVYEQYF	TGTGCCAGCAGTTTAGTAGGCGCAGGGGGCGTCTACGAGCAGTACTTC
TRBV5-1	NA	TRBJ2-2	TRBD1	CASSGGTGVPTGELFF	TGCGCCAGCAGCGGGGGGACAGGGGTCCCCACCGGGGAGCTGTTTTTT
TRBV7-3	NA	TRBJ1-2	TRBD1	CASSPGQGESYGYTF	TGTGCCAGCAGCCCCGGACAGGGGGAGAGCTATGGCTACACCTTC
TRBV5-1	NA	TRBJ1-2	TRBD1	CASSFWTGSESGTF	TGCGCCAGCAGCTTCTGGACAGGGAGTGAGTCGGGCACCTTC
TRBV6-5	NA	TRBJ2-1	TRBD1	CASSLDRHEQFF	TGTGCCAGCAGTCTGGACAGGCATGAGCAGTTCTTC
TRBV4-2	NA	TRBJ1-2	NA	CASSQGGGANYGYTF	TGTGCCAGCAGCCAAGGGGGGGGAGCTAACTATGGCTACACCTTC
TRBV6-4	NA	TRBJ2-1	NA	CASSDSAIYNEQFF	TGTGCCAGCAGTGACTCCGCGATCTACAATGAGCAGTTCTTC
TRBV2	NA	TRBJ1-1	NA	CASKQVATEAFF	TGTGCCAGCAAGCAGGTGGCAACTGAAGCTTTCTTT
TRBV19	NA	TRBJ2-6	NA	CASSIGGWGGSSPGANVLTF	TGTGCCAGTAGTATAGGAGGATGGGGCGGATCCTCTCCTGGGGCCAACGTCCTGACTTTC
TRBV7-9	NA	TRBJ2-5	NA	CASSLPSRVPQETQYF	TGTGCCAGCAGCTTGCCCTCCAGGGTACCCCAAGAGACCCAGTACTTC
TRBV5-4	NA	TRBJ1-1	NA	CASSYRAQEAFF	TGTGCCAGCAGTTACAGGGCCCAGGAAGCTTTCTTT